This entry lists 10 T cell receptor beta chains sequenced from one sample in a study of cytomegalovirus exposure and HLA in healthy donors. 60 Vbeta and 13 Jbeta primers were used in PCR. The repertoire was sequenced with immunoSEQ multiplex PCR; TCRdb's copy has only in-frame clones and lacks some. The table lists 150,000 to 200,000 clones, approximately 82% of them singletons, with around 8.3% in the top ten. Sequenced material: PBMCs. The receptor set was obtained from a woman aged 40 to 50 in good health and CMV-seropositive.

The chain combines TRBV7-9 with TRBJ1-1; TRBD1 aligns across 11 bases. This CDR3 comprises 16 residues. CDR1 and CDR2 from the germline V gene are SEHNR and FQNEAQ (reference sequence). V shed 1 base, J shed 4 bases, and the junction held 5 bases outside the gene matches. This chain's CDR3 is CASSLGGQGVRTEAFF. CDR3 sequence (DNA): TGTGCCAGCAGCTTAGGGGGACAGGGGGTACGCACTGAAGCTTTCTTT.

The chain carries TRBV4-3 and TRBJ2-3, with 11 nucleotides matching TRBD2. V was pared by 4 bases and J by 4 bases, with 4 bases of the junction left unmatched. CDR1 LGHNA and CDR2 YSLEER come from the germline V gene. This CDR3 spans 15 amino acids. The CDR3 DNA is TGCGCCAGCAGCCGGGGACTAGCGGACTCAGATACGCAGTATTTT. This gives the protein CASSRGLADSDTQYF.

The V call is TRBV19, the J call TRBJ2-1; 9 bases are a match to TRBD1. Germline CDR1 LNHDA, CDR2 SQIVND (reference sequence). The CDR3 loop spans 16 amino acids. Germline trimming cut 5 bases from V and 4 bases from J; bases unmatched to any gene: 9. The chain's CDR3 is CASSPPGQGHYNEQFF. The DNA of the CDR3 is TGTGCCAGTAGTCCTCCGGGACAGGGACATTACAATGAGCAGTTCTTC.

V usage is TRBV19 and J usage is TRBJ2-7, with 9 bases lining up with TRBD1. Trimming at V came to 3 bases and at J to 3 bases, leaving 15 bases not matched to a gene. CDR1 and CDR2 (germline): LNHDA, SQIVND (reference sequence). This CDR3 is built from 18 residues. CDR3 loop: CASSILHPGQGQSYEQYF. CDR3 bases: TGTGCCAGTAGTATTCTTCATCCGGGACAGGGACAAAGCTACGAGCAGTACTTC.

The chain uses TRBV7-8 and TRBJ2-3; 10 bases fit TRBD1. V gave up 11 bases and J gave up 4 bases; unmatched junction bases: 9. The germline CDR1 and CDR2 sequences are SGHVS and FQNEAQ. CDR3 length: 14 amino acids. Written as DNA, the CDR3 is TGTGCCCTAACCAGGGACAGGGGCTCAGATACGCAGTATTTT. Its protein product is CALTRDRGSDTQYF.

The chain combines TRBV6-1 with TRBJ1-5, with D unresolved. The V gene lost 0 bases and the J gene lost 2 bases, with 8 bases spanning the gap. The CDR3 length is 15 residues. Germline-derived CDR1 and CDR2 are MNHNS and SASEGT. CDR3 protein: CASSEAQWRNQPQHF. The CDR3 DNA sequence: TGTGCCAGCAGTGAAGCGCAGTGGCGCAATCAGCCCCAGCATTTT.

The chain carries TRBV18 and TRBJ2-4; D call uncertain. CDR3 size: 14 residues. Trimming stripped 2 bases from V and 3 bases from J, with 8 bases between. CDR1 and CDR2 from the germline V gene are KGHSH and LQKENI. CDR3 loop: CASSPDSVKNIQYF. The CDR3 region has the DNA TGTGCCAGCTCACCAGATTCGGTCAAAAACATTCAGTACTTC.

The V gene is TRBV7-2, the J gene TRBJ2-5; TRBD2 matches at 8 bases. The CDR3 consists of 14 residues. The V and J ends lost 1 base and 3 bases, in that order; junction bases with no gene match: 1. CDR1 is SGHTA and CDR2 is FQGNSA in the germline V gene. In DNA form, the CDR3 reads TGTGCCAGCAGCTTAGAAGCGGGAGAAGAGACCCAGTACTTC. This encodes CASSLEAGEETQYF.

This chain's CDR3 is CASSYGQGNTEAFF. The CDR3, as DNA: TGTGCCAGCAGTTACGGACAGGGAAACACTGAAGCTTTCTTT. The chain joins TRBV6-7 to TRBJ1-1, with TRBD1 matching 8 bases. TRBV6-7 is an ORF, and what it does is uncertain. V lost 2 bases to trimming and J lost 2 bases; unmatched junction nucleotides: 1. The CDR3 consists of 14 residues.

A single count supports this clone. The chain joins TRBV2 to TRBJ1-1; 7 bases are shared with TRBD1. The junction had 18 bases not matched to a gene; V was cut back by 6 bases and J by 5 bases. From germline, CDR1 is SNHLY and CDR2 FYNNEI. This CDR3 is 17 amino acids long. CDR3 sequence: CASRKGNPGQPKTEAFF. The CDR3 DNA follows: TGTGCCAGCAGGAAGGGGAATCCGGGACAGCCGAAAACTGAAGCTTTCTTT.